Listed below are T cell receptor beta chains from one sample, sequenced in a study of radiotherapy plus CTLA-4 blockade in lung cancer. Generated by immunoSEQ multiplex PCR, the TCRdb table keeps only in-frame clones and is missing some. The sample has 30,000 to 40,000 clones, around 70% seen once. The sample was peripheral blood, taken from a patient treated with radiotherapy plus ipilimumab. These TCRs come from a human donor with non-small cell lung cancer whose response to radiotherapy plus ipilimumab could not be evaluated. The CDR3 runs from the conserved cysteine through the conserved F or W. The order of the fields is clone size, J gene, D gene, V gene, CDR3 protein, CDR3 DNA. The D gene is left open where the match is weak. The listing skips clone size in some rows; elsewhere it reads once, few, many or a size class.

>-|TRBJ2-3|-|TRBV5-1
CASSLVGPDTQYF
TGCGCCAGCAGCTTGGTGGGCCCGGATACGCAGTATTTT
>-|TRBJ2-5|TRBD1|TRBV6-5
CASSDRGLKTQYF
TGTGCCAGCAGTGACAGGGGGCTGAAGACCCAGTACTTC
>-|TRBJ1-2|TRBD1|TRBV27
CASSKQGKLSLYTF
TGTGCCAGCAGTAAACAGGGGAAGCTTTCGCTCTACACCTTC
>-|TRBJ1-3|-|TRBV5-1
CASSLVGGGNTIYF
TGCGCCAGCAGCTTGGTCGGGGGGGGAAACACCATATATTTT
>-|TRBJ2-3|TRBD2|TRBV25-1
CASSEKTSGDTDTQYF
TGTGCCAGCAGTGAGAAGACTAGCGGGGACACAGATACGCAGTATTTT
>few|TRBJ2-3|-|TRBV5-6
CASSLKASDTDTQYF
TGTGCCAGCAGCTTGAAGGCTAGCGATACAGATACGCAGTATTTT
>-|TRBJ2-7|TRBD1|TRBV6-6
CASRIMGQGSEQYF
TGTGCCAGCAGAATAATGGGACAGGGGAGCGAGCAGTACTTC
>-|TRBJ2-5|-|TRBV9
CASSVSLTQETQYF
TGTGCCAGCAGCGTATCTCTGACACAAGAGACCCAGTACTTC
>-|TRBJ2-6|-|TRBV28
CASRGTGSNVLTF
TGTGCCAGCAGGGGTACAGGGTCTAACGTCCTGACTTTC
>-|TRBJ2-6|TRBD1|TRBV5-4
CASSPQGAIANVLTF
TGTGCCAGCAGCCCACAGGGGGCAATCGCCAACGTCCTGACTTTC
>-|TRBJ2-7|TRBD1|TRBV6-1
CAGRDSWSYEQYF
TGTGCCGGCCGGGACAGCTGGTCGTACGAGCAGTACTTC
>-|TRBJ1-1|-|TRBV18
CASSPNSGRANTEAFF
TGTGCCAGCTCACCAAACTCCGGCAGGGCGAACACTGAAGCTTTCTTT
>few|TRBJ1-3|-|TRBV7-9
CASSKVGGFGNTIYF
TGTGCCAGCAGCAAGGTGGGGGGGTTTGGAAACACCATATATTTT
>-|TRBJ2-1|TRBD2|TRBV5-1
CASSFTSGSIYEQFF
TGCGCCAGCAGCTTTACTAGCGGGAGTATATATGAGCAGTTCTTC
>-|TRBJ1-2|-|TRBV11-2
CASSLDPGSNYGYTF
TGTGCCAGCAGCTTAGACCCAGGAAGTAACTATGGCTACACCTTC
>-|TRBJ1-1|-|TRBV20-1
CSAYGQEAFF
TGCAGTGCTTACGGACAGGAAGCTTTCTTT
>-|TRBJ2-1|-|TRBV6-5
CASSEDWSRSEQFF
TGTGCCAGCAGTGAAGATTGGTCTAGAAGTGAGCAGTTCTTC
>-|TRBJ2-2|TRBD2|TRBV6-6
CASLASGRAGTGELFF
TGTGCCAGCCTAGCTAGCGGGAGGGCCGGTACCGGGGAGCTGTTTTTT
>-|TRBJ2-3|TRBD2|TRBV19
CASSSRAGVSDTQYF
TGTGCCAGTAGTTCAAGAGCGGGAGTCTCGGATACGCAGTATTTT
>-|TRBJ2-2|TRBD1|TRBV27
CASSLSGQGIGELFF
TGTGCCAGCAGTTTGAGCGGACAGGGGATCGGGGAGCTGTTTTTT
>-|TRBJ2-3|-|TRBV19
CASSIRESTDTQYF
TGTGCCAGTAGTATTCGGGAGAGCACAGATACGCAGTATTTT
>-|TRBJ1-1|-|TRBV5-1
CASTFSRGGSEAFF
TGCGCCAGCACCTTCTCTCGGGGGGGCAGTGAAGCTTTCTTT
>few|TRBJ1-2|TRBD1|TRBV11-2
CASSSTPGQGTNGYTF
TGTGCCAGCAGCTCTACGCCGGGACAGGGAACGAATGGCTACACCTTC
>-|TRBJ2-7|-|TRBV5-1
CASSRGGEGGYEQYF
TGCGCCAGCAGCCGGGGAGGGGAAGGGGGGTACGAGCAGTACTTC
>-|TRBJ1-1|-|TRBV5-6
CASSGGGGSMNTEAFF
TGTGCCAGCAGCGGGGGCGGGGGGAGTATGAACACTGAAGCTTTCTTT
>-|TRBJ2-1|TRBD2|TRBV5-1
CASSRAGTRGYNEQFF
TGCGCCAGCAGCAGAGCCGGGACTAGAGGTTACAATGAGCAGTTCTTC
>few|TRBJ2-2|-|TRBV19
CASAGFPDVTGELFF
TGTGCCAGTGCGGGGTTTCCAGACGTCACCGGGGAGCTGTTTTTT
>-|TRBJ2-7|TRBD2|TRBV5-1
CASSESSGSSYEQYF
TGCGCCAGCAGCGAGTCTAGCGGGAGTTCCTACGAGCAGTACTTC
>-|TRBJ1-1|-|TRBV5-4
CASSYGLDTEAFF
TGTGCCAGCAGTTACGGACTGGACACTGAAGCTTTCTTT
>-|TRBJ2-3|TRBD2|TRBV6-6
CASRMTSGTDTQYF
TGTGCCAGCAGGATGACTAGCGGCACAGATACGCAGTATTTT
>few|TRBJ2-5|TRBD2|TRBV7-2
CASRPDWKRGAQYF
TGTGCCAGCAGGCCGGATTGGAAGCGGGGGGCCCAGTACTTC
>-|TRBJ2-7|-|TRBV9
CASSVGGGTSSYEQYF
TGTGCCAGCAGCGTAGGGGGCGGGACGAGCTCCTACGAGCAGTACTTC
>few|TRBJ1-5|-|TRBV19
CASSPVGGPGNQPQHF
TGTGCCAGTAGTCCCGTGGGGGGGCCGGGCAATCAGCCCCAGCATTTT
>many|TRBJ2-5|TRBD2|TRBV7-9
CASSPGTSLTQYF
TGTGCCAGCAGCCCTGGGACTAGTTTGACCCAGTACTTC
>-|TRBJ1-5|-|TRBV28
CASSIQQGVAQHF
TGTGCCAGCAGTATACAACAGGGAGTGGCCCAGCATTTT
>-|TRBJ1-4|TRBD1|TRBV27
CASSYRGNEKLFF
TGTGCCAGCAGTTACAGGGGTAATGAAAAACTGTTTTTT
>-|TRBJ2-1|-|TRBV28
CASSLFSEQFF
TGTGCCAGCAGTTTATTCAGTGAGCAGTTCTTC
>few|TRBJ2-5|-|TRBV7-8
CASSLRWGRETQYF
TGTGCCAGCAGCCTCCGTTGGGGCCGGGAGACCCAGTACTTC
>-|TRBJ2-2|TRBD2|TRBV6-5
CASRGLAGDTGELFF
TGTGCCAGCAGGGGACTAGCGGGAGACACCGGGGAGCTGTTTTTT
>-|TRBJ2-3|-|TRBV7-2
CASSLSAGTDTQYF
TGTGCCAGCAGCTTAAGTGCAGGGACAGATACGCAGTATTTT
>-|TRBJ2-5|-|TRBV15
CATSRDPGRQETQYF
TGTGCCACCAGCAGAGATCCTGGCAGGCAAGAGACCCAGTACTTC
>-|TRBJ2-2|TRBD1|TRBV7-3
CASRPTGPAGELFF
TGTGCCAGCAGACCGACAGGGCCCGCCGGGGAGCTGTTTTTT
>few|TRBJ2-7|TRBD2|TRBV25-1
CASSDRGVGFEQYF
TGTGCCAGCAGTGACCGGGGGGTTGGCTTCGAGCAGTACTTC
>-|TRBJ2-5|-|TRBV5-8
CASGQRETQYF
TGTGCCAGTGGGCAGCGGGAGACCCAGTACTTC
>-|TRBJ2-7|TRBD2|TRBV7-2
CASSLASGRVLEQYF
TGTGCCAGCAGCTTGGCTAGCGGGAGAGTGTTGGAGCAGTACTTC
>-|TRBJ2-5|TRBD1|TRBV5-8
CASSGGDRGRHQETQYF
TGTGCCAGCAGCGGGGGGGACAGGGGCCGACACCAAGAGACCCAGTACTTC
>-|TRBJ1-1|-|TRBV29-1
CSVEGAVMNTEAFF
TGCAGCGTTGAGGGGGCAGTCATGAACACTGAAGCTTTCTTT
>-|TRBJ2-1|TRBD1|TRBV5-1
CASSRDSNEQFF
TGCGCCAGCAGCAGGGACAGCAATGAGCAGTTCTTC
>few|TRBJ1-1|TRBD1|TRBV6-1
CAISTTGPDTEAFF
TGTGCCATCAGCACGACAGGGCCGGACACTGAAGCTTTCTTT
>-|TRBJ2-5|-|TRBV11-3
CASSLRGTSQETQYF
TGTGCCAGCAGCTTGCGGGGGACATCTCAAGAGACCCAGTACTTC
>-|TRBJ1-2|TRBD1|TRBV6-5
CASRGGQGNGYTF
TGTGCCAGCAGAGGTGGACAGGGCAATGGCTACACCTTC
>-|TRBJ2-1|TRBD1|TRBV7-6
CASSPLGTGKGYNEQFF
TGTGCCAGCAGCCCACTCGGGACAGGGAAAGGTTACAATGAGCAGTTCTTC